This entry concerns a single T cell receptor beta chain. Germline CDR1 is SGHRS and CDR2 is YFSETQ. The CDR3 spans 13 residues. The V gene lost 4 bases and the J gene lost 7 bases, with 12 bases spanning the gap. This entry is derived from a study of blood T cell repertoires in COVID-19. The wider study: The study drew acute and convalescent COVID-19 samples from the United States, Italy and Spain.

Repertoires were generated with immunoSEQ multiplex PCR, while TCRdb's copy carries only in-frame clones and drops some. The table has roughly 250,000 clones, 84% seen once; the top ten hold about 9.1%. The TCR was taken from a human donor in a cohort sampled during active COVID-19. This chain joins TRBV5-1 and TRBJ2-1, with D unresolved. The sample comprised peripheral blood. This CDR3 reads CASSPLPNNEQFF. The CDR3, as DNA: TGCGCCAGCAGCCCACTTCCTAATAATGAGCAGTTCTTC.